The 4 T cell receptor beta chains listed next were all sequenced from one sample in a study of cytomegalovirus exposure and HLA in healthy donors. The PCR had 60 Vbeta and 13 Jbeta primers. The protocol was immunoSEQ multiplex PCR, while the TCRdb copy is restricted to in-frame clones and leaves out a portion. The repertoire holds roughly 130,000 clones, with around 74% as singletons. Sequencing was done on a sample of PBMCs. These receptor sequences come from a man aged 40-50 years in good health and CMV-seropositive.

V and J are TRBV19 and TRBJ2-1; 16 bases fit TRBD2. The CDR3 is made up of 14 amino acids. From germline, CDR1 is LNHDA and CDR2 SQIVND (reference sequence). Trimming removed 10 bases from V and 11 bases from J; junction bases left unmatched: 8. CDR3 nucleotide sequence: TGTGCCACCTTGGGACTAGCGGGAGGGGCACAGCAGTTCTTC. Amino acid sequence: CATLGLAGGAQQFF. Full variable domain (remainder filled in from reference TRBV19 and TRBJ2-1): DGGITQSPKYLFRKEGQNVTLSCEQNLNHDAMYWYRQDPGQGLRLIYYSQIVNDFQKGDIAEGYSVSREKKESFPLTVTSAQKNPTAFYLCATLGLAGGAQQFFGPGTRLTVL.

The J gene is TRBJ2-7, the V gene TRBV9; no reliable D call. The V gene lost 0 bases and the J gene lost 0 bases, with 10 bases spanning the gap. Germline V lookup: CDR1 SGDLS, CDR2 YYNGEE. The CDR3 runs 15 residues. This CDR3 is CASSVASDGSYEQYF. CDR3 nucleotides: TGTGCCAGCAGCGTAGCTAGTGACGGCTCCTACGAGCAGTACTTC.

This clone is a singleton in its sample. The CDR3 DNA sequence: TGTGCCAGCAGTAACCTCGGTAGCGGGAGTATTAGGTCCTACAATGAGCAGTTCTTC. The encoded protein is CASSNLGSGSIRSYNEQFF. V and J are TRBV28 and TRBJ2-1, with 9 bases lining up with TRBD2. In germline, CDR1 is MDHEN, CDR2 SYDVKM. V gave up 5 bases and J gave up 1 base; unmatched junction bases: 15. The CDR3 totals 19 residues.

The chain uses TRBV18 and TRBJ2-5; D is perhaps TRBD1 (6 bases). CDR3 length: 17 amino acids. Germline V gene data show CDR1 as KGHSH and CDR2 as LQKENI. Trimming took off 3 bases at V and 0 bases at J, with 17 bases between the two ends. CDR3 sequence reads: CASSPPVGQPYQETQYF. The CDR3 nucleotides read TGTGCCAGCTCACCCCCCGTCGGACAGCCGTACCAAGAGACCCAGTACTTC. Full variable domain (remainder filled in from reference TRBV18 and TRBJ2-5): NAGVMQNPRHLVRRRGQEARLRCSPMKGHSHVYWYRQLPEEGLKFMVYLQKENIIDESGMPKERFSAEFPKEGPSILRIQQVVRGDSAAYFCASSPPVGQPYQETQYFGPGTRLLVL.